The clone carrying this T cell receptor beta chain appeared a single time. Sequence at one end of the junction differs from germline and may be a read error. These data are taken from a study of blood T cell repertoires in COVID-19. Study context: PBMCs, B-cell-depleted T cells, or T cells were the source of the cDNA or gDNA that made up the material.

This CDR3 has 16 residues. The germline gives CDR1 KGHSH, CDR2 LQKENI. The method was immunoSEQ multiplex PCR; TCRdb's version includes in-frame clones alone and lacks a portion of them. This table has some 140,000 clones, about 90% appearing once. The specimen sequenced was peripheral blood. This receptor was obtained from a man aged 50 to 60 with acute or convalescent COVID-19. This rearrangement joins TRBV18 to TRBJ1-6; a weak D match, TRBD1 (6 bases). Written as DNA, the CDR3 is TGTGCCAGCTCTCCACGACTTCCAGGGGAAGGCTCACCCCTCCACTTT. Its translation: CASSPRLPGEGSPLHF.